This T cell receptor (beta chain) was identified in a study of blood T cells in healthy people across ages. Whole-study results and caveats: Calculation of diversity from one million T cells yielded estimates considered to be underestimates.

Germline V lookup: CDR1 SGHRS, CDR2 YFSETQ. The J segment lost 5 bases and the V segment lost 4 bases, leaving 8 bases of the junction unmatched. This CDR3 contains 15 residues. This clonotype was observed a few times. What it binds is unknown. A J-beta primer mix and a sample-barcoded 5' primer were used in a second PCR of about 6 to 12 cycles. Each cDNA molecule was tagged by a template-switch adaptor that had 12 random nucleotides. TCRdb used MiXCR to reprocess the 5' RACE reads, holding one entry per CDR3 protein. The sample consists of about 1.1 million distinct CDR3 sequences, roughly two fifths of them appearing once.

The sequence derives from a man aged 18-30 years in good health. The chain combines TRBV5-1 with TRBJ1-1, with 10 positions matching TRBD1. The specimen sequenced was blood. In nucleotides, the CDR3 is TGCGCCAGCAGCACGAGGACAGGGGGTGCAACTGAAGCTTTCTTT. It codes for CASSTRTGGATEAFF.